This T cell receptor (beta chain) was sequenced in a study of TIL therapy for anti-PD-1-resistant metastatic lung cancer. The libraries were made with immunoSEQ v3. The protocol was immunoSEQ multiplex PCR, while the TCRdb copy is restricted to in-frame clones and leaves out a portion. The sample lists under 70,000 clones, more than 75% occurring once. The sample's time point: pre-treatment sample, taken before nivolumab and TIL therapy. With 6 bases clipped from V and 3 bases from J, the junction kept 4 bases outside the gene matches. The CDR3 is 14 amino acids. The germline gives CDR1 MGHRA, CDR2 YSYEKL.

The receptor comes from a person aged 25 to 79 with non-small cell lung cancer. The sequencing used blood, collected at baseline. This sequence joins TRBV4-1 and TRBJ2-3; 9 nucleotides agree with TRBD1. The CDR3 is CASRDRGPTDTQYF. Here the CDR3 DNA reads TGCGCCAGCAGGGACAGGGGACCGACAGATACGCAGTATTTT.